The 13 T cell receptor beta chains below were found in one sample sequenced in a study of T cell responses to AZD1222 COVID-19 vaccine. Libraries were prepared by immunoSEQ multiplex PCR; TCRdb keeps only in-frame clonotypes and omits some of them. The sample records roughly 150,000 clones, around nine tenths being singletons. This material consisted of peripheral blood, taken on day 0 of AZD1222 vaccination. Every receptor here comes from an adult in good health.

The chain carries TRBV24-1 and TRBJ2-1; D is ambiguous. Germline V gene data show CDR1 as KGHDR and CDR2 as SFDVKD. The CDR3 is made up of 13 amino acids. Trimming stripped 4 bases from V and 7 bases from J, with 10 bases between. CDR3 region: CATSDLEINEQFF. In DNA form, the CDR3 reads TGTGCCACCAGTGACCTGGAGATTAATGAGCAGTTCTTC.

This chain uses TRBV11-2 with TRBJ2-5; D is unresolved. Between the trimmed V and J ends, which lost 2 bases and 7 bases, there was a span of 14 bases. The CDR3 has 14 amino acids. Looked up from germline, CDR1 is SGHAT and CDR2 is FQNNGV. The CDR3 reads CASSLSTAPGTQYF. The DNA for the CDR3 is TGTGCCAGCAGCTTATCTACCGCCCCCGGGACCCAGTACTTC. The full variable domain, with the rest looked up from reference TRBV11-2 and TRBJ2-5, is EAGVAQSPRYKIIEKRQSVAFWCNPISGHATLYWYQQILGQGPKLLIQFQNNGVVDDSQLPKDRFSAERLKGVDSTLKIQPAKLEDSAVYLCASSLSTAPGTQYFGPGTRLLVL.

The chain uses TRBV5-5 and TRBJ1-2; no reliable D call. CDR3 size: 16 residues. The V end lost 0 bases, the J end lost 3 bases, and 15 bases lay between the germline ends. Germline CDR1 SGHKS, CDR2 YYEKEE (reference sequence). CDR3 sequence: CASSLALSWVDYGYTF. The CDR3 region has the DNA TGTGCCAGCAGCTTGGCCTTGTCGTGGGTGGACTATGGCTACACCTTC.

The chain uses TRBV6-1 and TRBJ2-7, with a weak D call TRBD1 (5 bases). The CDR3 extends over 14 amino acids. CDR1 and CDR2 (germline): MNHNS, SASEGT. Trimming removed 2 bases at V and 3 bases at J, with 11 bases between. The CDR3 spells CASSEYKGLYEQYF. Written as DNA, the CDR3 is TGTGCCAGCAGTGAATATAAGGGGCTCTACGAGCAGTACTTC.

This rearrangement joins TRBV7-9 to TRBJ1-4, with D possibly TRBD1 on 6 matching bases. In germline, CDR1 is SEHNR, CDR2 FQNEAQ (reference sequence). This CDR3 has 12 residues. The CDR3 here is CGTPGANEKLFF. The CDR3 bases are TGTGGCACCCCAGGGGCGAATGAAAAACTGTTTTTT.

The J gene is TRBJ1-2, the V gene TRBV28; D ambiguous. This CDR3 spans 14 amino acids. The V end was cut by 3 bases, the J end by 5 bases, with 13 bases between. Germline V gene lookup returns CDR1 MDHEN and CDR2 SYDVKM. The CDR3 bases are TGTGCCAGCAGTTTTTCGGGGATTGGGTATGGCTACACCTTC. Translation: CASSFSGIGYGYTF.

The rearrangement links TRBV28 to TRBJ1-2; D remains unclear. The germline V and J ends were trimmed by 3 bases and 2 bases, with 7 bases remaining between them. There are 13 residues in the CDR3. Germline loops: CDR1 MDHEN, CDR2 SYDVKM. The CDR3 region is CASSFRRNYGYTF. The CDR3 nucleotides read TGTGCCAGCAGTTTTCGCAGGAACTATGGCTACACCTTC.

The chain employs TRBV12-5 and TRBJ2-7; D perhaps matches TRBD2 (6 bases). This CDR3 is 15 amino acids long. V was clipped by 7 bases and J by 0 bases, with 16 bases between them. Germline values: CDR1 LGHNT, CDR2 FRNRAP. The CDR3 reads CASDLWDSASYEQYF. CDR3 nucleotide sequence: TGTGCTAGTGATTTATGGGACTCAGCCTCCTACGAGCAGTACTTC.

The genes are TRBV24-1 and TRBJ2-3; D is possibly TRBD1 or TRBD2 (6 bases each). V dropped 9 bases and J dropped 3 bases, with 12 bases sitting between them. Germline V gene lookup returns CDR1 KGHDR and CDR2 SFDVKD. The CDR3 totals 13 residues. The CDR3 DNA is TGTGCCACCTCAGAGGGGGGTACAGATACGCAGTATTTT. Translated: CATSEGGTDTQYF.

The chain uses TRBV28 and TRBJ2-1, with D uncertain. CDR1 and CDR2 from the germline V gene are MDHEN and SYDVKM. Trimming shortened V by 2 bases and J by 6 bases, and 8 bases separated the two germline ends. This CDR3 contains 13 residues. CDR3 loop: CASSLTLGNEQFF. The CDR3 DNA reads as TGTGCCAGCAGTTTAACGCTAGGCAATGAGCAGTTCTTC.

The chain combines TRBV19 with TRBJ2-1; D not resolved. Trimming removed 1 base from V and 8 bases from J, with 12 bases in between. Germline values: CDR1 LNHDA, CDR2 SQIVND (reference sequence). This CDR3 contains 14 residues. The CDR3 sequence: CASSIGRVNDEQFF. The CDR3 DNA follows: TGTGCCAGTAGTATAGGAAGGGTTAACGATGAGCAGTTCTTC.

The chain couples TRBV5-1 to TRBJ2-7; D ambiguous. Looked up from germline, CDR1 is SGHRS and CDR2 is YFSETQ. Trimming shortened V by 4 bases and J by 1 base, and 12 bases separated the two germline ends. The CDR3 sequence is 14 residues long. The CDR3 DNA reads TGCGCCAGCAGCGTAGATCACGGATCCTACGAGCAGTACTTC. Protein sequence: CASSVDHGSYEQYF.

This chain joins TRBV19 and TRBJ1-5; weak D call: TRBD1 (6 bases). Trimming took off 9 bases at V and 7 bases at J, with 16 bases between the two ends. The CDR3 is made up of 13 amino acids. The V gene's germline CDR1 is LNHDA and CDR2 SQIVND (reference sequence). The CDR3: CASTITGNQPQHF. CDR3 nucleotides: TGTGCCAGCACCATCACAGGGAACCAGCCCCAGCATTTT.